The sequence of this T cell receptor beta chain was determined in a study of T cell changes during pregnancy in multiple sclerosis. This table comes from immunoSEQ multiplex PCR, and its TCRdb copy is limited to in-frame clones, with some not included. In the table there are under 85,000 clones, more than 80% of which are singletons. The clonotype comes from a female donor with multiple sclerosis, enrolled in a pregnancy study. The input for sequencing was CD4+ T cells from peripheral blood mononuclear cells, taken before pregnancy.

The CDR3 bases are TGTGCCAGCACCTGGACAGGCGGCCTTCCCTACGAGCAGTACTTC. As protein: CASTWTGGLPYEQYF. The chain couples TRBV28 to TRBJ2-7, with TRBD1 identical over 7 bases. The trim removed 7 bases at V and 2 bases at J, leaving 11 bases unmatched. This CDR3 comprises 15 residues. Germline CDR1 is MDHEN and CDR2 is SYDVKM.